These T cell receptor beta chains were read from a single sample in a study of control samples from healthy donors and cancer patients. The protocol was immunoSEQ multiplex PCR, while the TCRdb copy is restricted to in-frame clones and leaves out a portion. The sample has 150,000 or so clones; around 94% are singletons. Sequencing was carried out using PBMCs. The receptors originated from a man in his 60s with colorectal cancer. CDR3s include the opening cysteine and the closing phenylalanine or tryptophan. A D gene is named only where the DNA matches it firmly. The size field is filled for only some rows; it gives once, few, many or a size class.

CDR3nt: TGTGCCAGCAGCTTCGCGAGACAGAACTATGGCTACACCTTC; CDR3aa: CASSFARQNYGYTF; abundance: NA; j_gene: TRBJ1-2; d_gene: NA; v_gene: TRBV5-6
CDR3nt: TGTGCCAGCAGCCAAGATGTGGCAGACGGTGAAAAACTGTTTTTT; CDR3aa: CASSQDVADGEKLFF; abundance: NA; j_gene: TRBJ1-4; d_gene: NA; v_gene: TRBV3-1/TRBV3-2
CDR3nt: TGCGCCAGCAGCACTGGACAGCTGAACACTGAAGCTTTCTTT; CDR3aa: CASSTGQLNTEAFF; abundance: NA; j_gene: TRBJ1-1; d_gene: NA; v_gene: TRBV5-1
CDR3nt: TGTGCCAGACAGGGGGCGACTCAAGAGACCCAGTACTTC; CDR3aa: CARQGATQETQYF; abundance: NA; j_gene: TRBJ2-5; d_gene: TRBD1; v_gene: TRBV5-6
CDR3nt: TGCAGCGTTGAATGGAACACTGAAGCTTTCTTT; CDR3aa: CSVEWNTEAFF; abundance: NA; j_gene: TRBJ1-1; d_gene: NA; v_gene: TRBV29-1
CDR3nt: TGTGCCAGAAGCCTCGAAAGGGGGCAGTACTTC; CDR3aa: CARSLERGQYF; abundance: NA; j_gene: TRBJ2-7; d_gene: NA; v_gene: TRBV5-3
CDR3nt: TGTGCCAGCAGTTACTCGACAGGGGGCTATGGCTACACCTTC; CDR3aa: CASSYSTGGYGYTF; abundance: NA; j_gene: TRBJ1-2; d_gene: TRBD1; v_gene: TRBV6-5
CDR3nt: TGTGCCACCAGCGTTTCCGGGACAGGGGGCGCAGATACGCAGTATTTT; CDR3aa: CATSVSGTGGADTQYF; abundance: NA; j_gene: TRBJ2-3; d_gene: TRBD1; v_gene: TRBV15
CDR3nt: TGCGCCAGCAGCTTGGGGACAGGGGAGGACACCGGGGAGCTGTTTTTT; CDR3aa: CASSLGTGEDTGELFF; abundance: NA; j_gene: TRBJ2-2; d_gene: TRBD1; v_gene: TRBV5-1
CDR3nt: TGTGCCAGCAGCCTACAGGTGACCGGGGAGCTGTTTTTT; CDR3aa: CASSLQVTGELFF; abundance: NA; j_gene: TRBJ2-2; d_gene: NA; v_gene: TRBV7-6
CDR3nt: TGTGCCAGCAGTTTGAGGAACTCCTACGAGCAGTACTTC; CDR3aa: CASSLRNSYEQYF; abundance: NA; j_gene: TRBJ2-7; d_gene: NA; v_gene: TRBV12-3/TRBV12-4
CDR3nt: TGTGCCAGCAGGCCGGACGGCCCCACTGAAGCTTTCTTT; CDR3aa: CASRPDGPTEAFF; abundance: NA; j_gene: TRBJ1-1; d_gene: NA; v_gene: TRBV12-3/TRBV12-4
CDR3nt: TGCGCCAGCAGCTTGGAAGGAGGGGTAGAGACCCAGTACTTC; CDR3aa: CASSLEGGVETQYF; abundance: NA; j_gene: TRBJ2-5; d_gene: NA; v_gene: TRBV5-1
CDR3nt: TGTGCCAGCAGCCCCCCGGGCAGAGCTAACTATGGCTACACCTTC; CDR3aa: CASSPPGRANYGYTF; abundance: NA; j_gene: TRBJ1-2; d_gene: NA; v_gene: TRBV7-2
CDR3nt: TGCGCCAGCAGCATCTTCGGGGACGGGGATGGCTACACCTTC; CDR3aa: CASSIFGDGDGYTF; abundance: NA; j_gene: TRBJ1-2; d_gene: NA; v_gene: TRBV5-1
CDR3nt: TGTGCCAGCAGCTTAGTTAGTGGGCTCACAACAAATGAAAAACTGTTTTTT; CDR3aa: CASSLVSGLTTNEKLFF; abundance: NA; j_gene: TRBJ1-4; d_gene: NA; v_gene: TRBV7-8
CDR3nt: TGTGCCAGCAGTCGGGACAGGACAGCAACTAATGAAAAACTGTTTTTT; CDR3aa: CASSRDRTATNEKLFF; abundance: NA; j_gene: TRBJ1-4; d_gene: TRBD1; v_gene: TRBV2
CDR3nt: TGTGCCAGCAGCGTGGGGCAAGGCCTGGACTTCTCTGGGGCCAACGTCCTGACTTTC; CDR3aa: CASSVGQGLDFSGANVLTF; abundance: NA; j_gene: TRBJ2-6; d_gene: NA; v_gene: TRBV9
CDR3nt: TGCGCCAGCAGCTTACCGGGACAGGGGGGAGGCTACACCTTC; CDR3aa: CASSLPGQGGGYTF; abundance: NA; j_gene: TRBJ1-2; d_gene: TRBD1; v_gene: TRBV5-1
CDR3nt: TGTGCCATTAAGGGGGTCACTAACTATGGCTACACCTTC; CDR3aa: CAIKGVTNYGYTF; abundance: NA; j_gene: TRBJ1-2; d_gene: NA; v_gene: TRBV5-4
CDR3nt: TGCAGCGTTGGAGAGGGAGACTATGGCTACACCTTC; CDR3aa: CSVGEGDYGYTF; abundance: NA; j_gene: TRBJ1-2; d_gene: NA; v_gene: TRBV29-1
CDR3nt: TGTGCCAGCCGCCCAGGGGTGCTGAATCAGCCCCAGCATTTT; CDR3aa: CASRPGVLNQPQHF; abundance: once; j_gene: TRBJ1-5; d_gene: NA; v_gene: TRBV6-5
CDR3nt: TGTGCCAGCAGTCGTATGAGCCCGAACTCTGGAAACACCATATATTTT; CDR3aa: CASSRMSPNSGNTIYF; abundance: NA; j_gene: TRBJ1-3; d_gene: NA; v_gene: TRBV14
CDR3nt: TGTGCCAGCAGTCCGCGACAGGGGGGCTACGAGCAGTACTTC; CDR3aa: CASSPRQGGYEQYF; abundance: NA; j_gene: TRBJ2-7; d_gene: TRBD1; v_gene: TRBV6-6
CDR3nt: TGTGCCTGGAGTGTACTGGGAGGACGGGAGACCCAGTACTTC; CDR3aa: CAWSVLGGRETQYF; abundance: once; j_gene: TRBJ2-5; d_gene: NA; v_gene: TRBV30
CDR3nt: TGTGCCAGCAGTGAAACCCAGAGTAGGTCCTATAATTCACCCCTCCACTTT; CDR3aa: CASSETQSRSYNSPLHF; abundance: NA; j_gene: TRBJ1-6; d_gene: NA; v_gene: TRBV2
CDR3nt: TGTGCCAGCAATGCTGGAGGGGGAAACACCGGGGAGCTGTTTTTT; CDR3aa: CASNAGGGNTGELFF; abundance: once; j_gene: TRBJ2-2; d_gene: NA; v_gene: TRBV6-5
CDR3nt: TGTGCCAGCACCGAGACTAGCGGGGGGCCTACAGATACGCAGTATTTT; CDR3aa: CASTETSGGPTDTQYF; abundance: NA; j_gene: TRBJ2-3; d_gene: TRBD2; v_gene: TRBV7-2
CDR3nt: TGTGCCAGTAGGCCCTTAGAGAATCAGCCCCAGCATTTT; CDR3aa: CASRPLENQPQHF; abundance: NA; j_gene: TRBJ1-5; d_gene: NA; v_gene: TRBV19
CDR3nt: TGTGCCAGCAGCGTAGAGGGGAACAGCAATCAGCCCCAGCATTTT; CDR3aa: CASSVEGNSNQPQHF; abundance: NA; j_gene: TRBJ1-5; d_gene: NA; v_gene: TRBV9
CDR3nt: TGTGCCAGCAGTCGGACCATGAACACTGAAGCTTTCTTT; CDR3aa: CASSRTMNTEAFF; abundance: NA; j_gene: TRBJ1-1; d_gene: NA; v_gene: TRBV27
CDR3nt: TGTGCCAGCAGCTTTCAAAGACGCCAAGAGACCCAGTACTTC; CDR3aa: CASSFQRRQETQYF; abundance: NA; j_gene: TRBJ2-5; d_gene: NA; v_gene: TRBV4-2
CDR3nt: TGCAGTGGGACAGGGGGCGTTGGCTACACCTTC; CDR3aa: CSGTGGVGYTF; abundance: NA; j_gene: TRBJ1-2; d_gene: TRBD1; v_gene: TRBV20-1
CDR3nt: TGTGCCAGCAGCTTCCCTGGGGGGTCTTATGGCTACACCTTC; CDR3aa: CASSFPGGSYGYTF; abundance: NA; j_gene: TRBJ1-2; d_gene: NA; v_gene: TRBV7-2
CDR3nt: TGTGCCAGCAGCCGGGGGCTGTCTAATGAAAAACTGTTTTTT; CDR3aa: CASSRGLSNEKLFF; abundance: NA; j_gene: TRBJ1-4; d_gene: NA; v_gene: TRBV7-2
CDR3nt: TGTGCCAGCAGCTGGGCGGGGGCGGAAAATGAGCAGTTCTTC; CDR3aa: CASSWAGAENEQFF; abundance: NA; j_gene: TRBJ2-1; d_gene: NA; v_gene: TRBV7-9
CDR3nt: TGTGCCAGCTCACCCCAGGGGAGAAGGGGGAACACTGAAGCTTTCTTT; CDR3aa: CASSPQGRRGNTEAFF; abundance: NA; j_gene: TRBJ1-1; d_gene: NA; v_gene: TRBV18
CDR3nt: TGTGCCTGGTGCCCCGGGACAGGGTCGACCGGGGCCAACGTCCTGACTTTC; CDR3aa: CAWCPGTGSTGANVLTF; abundance: NA; j_gene: TRBJ2-6; d_gene: TRBD1; v_gene: TRBV30
CDR3nt: TGTGCCAGCAGCCAAGATACGTCGGCTAGCGGCCAGAAGTTCTTC; CDR3aa: CASSQDTSASGQKFF; abundance: NA; j_gene: TRBJ2-1; d_gene: TRBD2; v_gene: TRBV3-1/TRBV3-2
CDR3nt: TGTGCCAGTAGTTCGGGGCCCATGAACACTGAAGCTTTCTTT; CDR3aa: CASSSGPMNTEAFF; abundance: NA; j_gene: TRBJ1-1; d_gene: NA; v_gene: TRBV19
CDR3nt: TGTGCCAGTAGTATAGGAGGGGCCCCATGGGATGAGCAGTTCTTC; CDR3aa: CASSIGGAPWDEQFF; abundance: NA; j_gene: TRBJ2-1; d_gene: NA; v_gene: TRBV19
CDR3nt: TGTGCCAGCAGCCATTCTGACAGAGGCTACACCTTC; CDR3aa: CASSHSDRGYTF; abundance: NA; j_gene: TRBJ1-2; d_gene: NA; v_gene: TRBV3-1/TRBV3-2
CDR3nt: TGTGCCACCAGCAGGGGTTTCAGGGGGTCGGGCAATCAGCCCCAGCATTTT; CDR3aa: CATSRGFRGSGNQPQHF; abundance: NA; j_gene: TRBJ1-5; d_gene: TRBD1; v_gene: TRBV15
CDR3nt: TGTGCCAGCAGTGAAGGTGGGACCACCTTGCCCGGGGAGCTGTTTTTT; CDR3aa: CASSEGGTTLPGELFF; abundance: NA; j_gene: TRBJ2-2; d_gene: NA; v_gene: TRBV6-1
CDR3nt: TGTGCCAGCAGCCCTTCCCTCGGAGGGGGCCACACAGATACGCAGTATTTT; CDR3aa: CASSPSLGGGHTDTQYF; abundance: NA; j_gene: TRBJ2-3; d_gene: NA; v_gene: TRBV28
CDR3nt: TGTGCCAGTAGTGCCCCCTTACAGGGAACCTATGGCTACACCTTC; CDR3aa: CASSAPLQGTYGYTF; abundance: NA; j_gene: TRBJ1-2; d_gene: NA; v_gene: TRBV19
CDR3nt: TGTGCCAGCAGCCAAGAGGCAGGATTTGGGTATGGCTACACCTTC; CDR3aa: CASSQEAGFGYGYTF; abundance: NA; j_gene: TRBJ1-2; d_gene: NA; v_gene: TRBV3-1/TRBV3-2
CDR3nt: TGTGCCAGCAGCGACAGGGTGGCCGGCCAGCCCCAGCATTTT; CDR3aa: CASSDRVAGQPQHF; abundance: NA; j_gene: TRBJ1-5; d_gene: TRBD1; v_gene: TRBV6-5
CDR3nt: TGTGCCAGCAGCCGCGGACTAGCGGAGAGCTCCTACAATGAGCAGTTCTTC; CDR3aa: CASSRGLAESSYNEQFF; abundance: NA; j_gene: TRBJ2-1; d_gene: TRBD2; v_gene: TRBV5-4
CDR3nt: TGTGCCAGCAGTTTACAAAGTGTGGCTAACTATGGCTACACCTTC; CDR3aa: CASSLQSVANYGYTF; abundance: NA; j_gene: TRBJ1-2; d_gene: NA; v_gene: TRBV28
CDR3nt: TGTGCCAGCAGCTTAGTTATGGCGAACACTGAAGCTTTCTTT; CDR3aa: CASSLVMANTEAFF; abundance: NA; j_gene: TRBJ1-1; d_gene: NA; v_gene: TRBV7-8
CDR3nt: TGTGCCAGCAGCTTAGGTCGGGCCACGAGGAGGGAAAAACTGTTTTTT; CDR3aa: CASSLGRATRREKLFF; abundance: NA; j_gene: TRBJ1-4; d_gene: NA; v_gene: TRBV7-8
CDR3nt: TGTGCCAGCAGCTCCGTTAGCGGGGGACCGAACAATGAGCAGTTCTTC; CDR3aa: CASSSVSGGPNNEQFF; abundance: once; j_gene: TRBJ2-1; d_gene: TRBD2; v_gene: TRBV7-9